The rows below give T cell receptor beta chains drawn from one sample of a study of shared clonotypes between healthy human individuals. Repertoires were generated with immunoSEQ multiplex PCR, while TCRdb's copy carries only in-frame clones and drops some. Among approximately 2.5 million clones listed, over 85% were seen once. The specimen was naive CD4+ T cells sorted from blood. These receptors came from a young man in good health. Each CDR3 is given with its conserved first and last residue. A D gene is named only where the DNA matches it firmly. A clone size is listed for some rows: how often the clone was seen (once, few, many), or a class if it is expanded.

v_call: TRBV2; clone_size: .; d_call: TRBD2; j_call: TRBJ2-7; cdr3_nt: TGTGCCAGCAGTGATTGGGGAGGGGTCTACGAGCAGTACTTC; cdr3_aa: CASSDWGGVYEQYF
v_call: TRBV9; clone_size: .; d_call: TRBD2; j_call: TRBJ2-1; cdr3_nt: TGTGCCAGCAGCGTAGGCCCAGCGGGGATTCAGAATGAGCAGTTCTTC; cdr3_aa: CASSVGPAGIQNEQFF
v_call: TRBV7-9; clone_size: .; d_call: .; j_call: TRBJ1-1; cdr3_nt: TGTGCCAGCACCATGGTCGGGGGGGAAACTGAAGCTTTCTTT; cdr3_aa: CASTMVGGETEAFF
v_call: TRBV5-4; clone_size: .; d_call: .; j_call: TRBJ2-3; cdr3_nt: TGTGCCAGCAGCTTGGGGAGTTCTCTACGGCGGCAAGGAGTCACAGATACGCAGTATTTT; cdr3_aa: CASSLGSSLRRQGVTDTQYF
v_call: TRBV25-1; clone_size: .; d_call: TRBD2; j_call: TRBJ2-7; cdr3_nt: TGTGCCAGCAGTAAAACCGGGACCAGCGGGACGGAGTACTTC; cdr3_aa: CASSKTGTSGTEYF
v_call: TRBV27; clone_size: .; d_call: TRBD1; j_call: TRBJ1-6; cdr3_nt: TGTGCCAGGCCAACCGGGACAGGGTTTAATTCACCCCTCCACTTT; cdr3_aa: CARPTGTGFNSPLHF
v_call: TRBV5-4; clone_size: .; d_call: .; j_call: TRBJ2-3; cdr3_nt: TGTGCCAGCAGCTTGGCCCTGGGGCCGAGCACAGATACGCAGTATTTT; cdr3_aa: CASSLALGPSTDTQYF
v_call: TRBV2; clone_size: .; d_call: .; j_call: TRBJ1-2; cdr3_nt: TGTGCCAGCAGTGAACAGGGAGGCGGAAATAGAGGCTACACCTTC; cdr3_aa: CASSEQGGGNRGYTF
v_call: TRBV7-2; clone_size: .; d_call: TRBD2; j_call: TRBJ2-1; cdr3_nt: TGTGCCAGCAGCCGACTAGCGGGAACCTACAATGAGCAGTTCTTC; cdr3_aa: CASSRLAGTYNEQFF
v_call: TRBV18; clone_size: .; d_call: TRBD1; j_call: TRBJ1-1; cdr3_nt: TGTGCCAGCTCACCCGACAGGGGTGGAACGAACACTGAAGCTTTCTTT; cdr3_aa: CASSPDRGGTNTEAFF
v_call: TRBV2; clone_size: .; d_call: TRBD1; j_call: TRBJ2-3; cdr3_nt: TGTGCCAGCAGAGGGACAGGGAGTACAGATACGCAGTATTTT; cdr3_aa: CASRGTGSTDTQYF
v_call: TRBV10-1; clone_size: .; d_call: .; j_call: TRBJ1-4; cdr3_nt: TGCGCCAGCAGTGGGACAAATGAAAAACTGTTTTTT; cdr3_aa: CASSGTNEKLFF
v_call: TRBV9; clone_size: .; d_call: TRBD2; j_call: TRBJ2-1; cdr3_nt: TGTGCCAGCAGCCCACCTTTGGGGGGGAAGAGAACCTACAATGAGCAGTTCTTC; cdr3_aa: CASSPPLGGKRTYNEQFF
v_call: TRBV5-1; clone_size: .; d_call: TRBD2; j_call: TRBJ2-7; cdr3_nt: TGCGCCAGCAGCTATGGCCCGACGGGACTAGCGGGCTACGAGCAGTACTTC; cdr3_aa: CASSYGPTGLAGYEQYF
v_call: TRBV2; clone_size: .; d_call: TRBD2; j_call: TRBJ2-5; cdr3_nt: TGTGCCAGCAGAGAAAATAGCGGGAAAGAGACCCAGTACTTC; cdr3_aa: CASRENSGKETQYF
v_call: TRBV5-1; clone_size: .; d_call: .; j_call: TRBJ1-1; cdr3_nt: TGCGCCAGCAGCTTCCAGGACACTGAAGCTTTCTTT; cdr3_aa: CASSFQDTEAFF
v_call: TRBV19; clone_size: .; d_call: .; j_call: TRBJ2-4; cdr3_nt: TGTGCCAGTAGTATCGGAACAACCGTCAAAAACATTCAGTACTTC; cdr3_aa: CASSIGTTVKNIQYF
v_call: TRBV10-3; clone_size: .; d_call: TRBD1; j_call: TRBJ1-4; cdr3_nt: TGTGCCACCTTCAGGAACATAGGGGGCGAAAAGGAAAAACTGTTTTTT; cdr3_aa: CATFRNIGGEKEKLFF
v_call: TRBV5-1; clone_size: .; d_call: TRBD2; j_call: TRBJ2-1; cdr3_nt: TGCGCCAGCAGTCCCAGACTAGCGGCCTACAATGAGCAGTTCTTC; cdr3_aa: CASSPRLAAYNEQFF
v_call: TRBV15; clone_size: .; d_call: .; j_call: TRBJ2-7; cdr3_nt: TGTGCCACCAGCGTACGAGACAGTATCTACGAGCAGTACTTC; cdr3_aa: CATSVRDSIYEQYF
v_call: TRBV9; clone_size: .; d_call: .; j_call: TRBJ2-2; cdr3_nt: TGTGCCAGCAGCATCGGGACTCTCCCCGGGGAGCTGTTTTTT; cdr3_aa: CASSIGTLPGELFF
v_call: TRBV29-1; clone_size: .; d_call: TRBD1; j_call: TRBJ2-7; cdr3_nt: TGCAGCGTTGGACAGGGGCCGGCCTACGAGCAGTACTTC; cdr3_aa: CSVGQGPAYEQYF
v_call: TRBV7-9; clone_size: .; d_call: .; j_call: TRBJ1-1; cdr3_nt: TGTGCCAGCAGCTTGGCCGAAGGTACTGAAGCTTTCTTT; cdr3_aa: CASSLAEGTEAFF
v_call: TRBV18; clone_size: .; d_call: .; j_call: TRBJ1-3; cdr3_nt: TGTGCCAGCTCCCCTGGGAATGGAAACACCATATATTTT; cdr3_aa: CASSPGNGNTIYF
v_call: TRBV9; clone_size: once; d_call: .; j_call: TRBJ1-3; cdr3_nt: TGTGCCAGCAGCGCGCTACAGGGCTCTGGAAACACCATATATTTT; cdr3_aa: CASSALQGSGNTIYF
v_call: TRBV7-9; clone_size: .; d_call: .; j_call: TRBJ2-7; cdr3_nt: TGTGCCAGCAGCTTAGAGGAGCAAGACCCCTTATACGAGCAGTACTTC; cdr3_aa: CASSLEEQDPLYEQYF
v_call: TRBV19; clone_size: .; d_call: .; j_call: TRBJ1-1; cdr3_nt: TGTGCCAGTAGTATAGGAGGACCGAACACTGAAGCTTTCTTT; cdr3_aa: CASSIGGPNTEAFF
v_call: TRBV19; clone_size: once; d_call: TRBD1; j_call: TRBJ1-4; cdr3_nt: TGTGCCAGTAGTCCGGGGACAGCCTCCGAAAAACTGTTTTTT; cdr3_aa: CASSPGTASEKLFF
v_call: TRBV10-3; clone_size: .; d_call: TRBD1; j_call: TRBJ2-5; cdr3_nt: TGTGCCATCAGTAACAACGGACAGGGGCAAGAGACCCAGTACTTC; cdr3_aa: CAISNNGQGQETQYF